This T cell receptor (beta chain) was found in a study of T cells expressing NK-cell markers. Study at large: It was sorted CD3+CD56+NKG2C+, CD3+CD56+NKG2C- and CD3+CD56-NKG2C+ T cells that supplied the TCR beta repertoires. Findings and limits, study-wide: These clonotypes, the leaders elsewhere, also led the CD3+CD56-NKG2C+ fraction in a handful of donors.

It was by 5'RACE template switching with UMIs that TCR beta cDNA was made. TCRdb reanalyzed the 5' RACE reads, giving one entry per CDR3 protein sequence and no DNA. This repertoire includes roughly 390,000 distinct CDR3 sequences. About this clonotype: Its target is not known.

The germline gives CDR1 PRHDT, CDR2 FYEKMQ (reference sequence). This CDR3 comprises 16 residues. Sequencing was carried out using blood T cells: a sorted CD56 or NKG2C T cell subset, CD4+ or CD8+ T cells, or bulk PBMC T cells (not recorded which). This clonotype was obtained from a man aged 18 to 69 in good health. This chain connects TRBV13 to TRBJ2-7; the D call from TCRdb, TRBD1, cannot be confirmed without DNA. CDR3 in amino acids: CASSLAGAPTSYEQYF.